The 21 T cell receptor beta chains given below trace back to one sample, sequenced in a study of cytomegalovirus exposure and HLA in healthy donors. Primers for the PCR totalled 60 Vbeta and 13 Jbeta. Clones were read by immunoSEQ multiplex PCR, and TCRdb kept only the in-frame ones, dropping some. The table records about 150,000 clones, 84% of them present only once. Sequencing input: PBMCs. The receptors come from a man aged 18 to 30 in good health and CMV-seronegative.

V and J are TRBV4-1 and TRBJ2-7, with TRBD2 matching 8 bases. Germline values: CDR1 MGHRA, CDR2 YSYEKL. Trimming took 2 bases from V and 3 from J; bases not matched to a gene: 6. The CDR3 is 15 residues long. The CDR3 region is CASSQSPSGFYEQYF. CDR3 coding DNA: TGCGCCAGCAGCCAATCGCCTAGCGGGTTCTACGAGCAGTACTTC.

The V and J genes are TRBV5-8 and TRBJ2-7; 8 positions match TRBD1. CDR3 length: 15 amino acids. J gave up 3 bases and V 4 bases, and 9 bases lay outside the gene matches. Germline assignment: CDR1 SGHTS and CDR2 YDEGEE. The CDR3, as DNA: TGTGCCAGCAGCCCTCGTCGACAGGGGCACTACGAGCAGTACTTC. This gives the protein CASSPRRQGHYEQYF.

This clone was observed a handful of times. The rearrangement uses TRBV19 and TRBJ2-5; 10 positions match TRBD1. With the DNA end fitting TRBJ2-7 better, the J assignment may be wrong. CDR3 size: 14 residues. Germline values: CDR1 LNHDA, CDR2 SQIVND (reference sequence). The CDR3 sequence is CASSSGTGAYEQYF. The CDR3 region has the DNA TGTGCCAGTAGTTCCGGGACAGGGGCCTACGAGCAGTACTTC.

About this clone itself: Within the sample, other DNA sequences also encode this same CDR3. This sequence joins TRBV5-6 and TRBJ1-6; 7 positions agree with TRBD1. The junction had 2 bases not matched to a gene; V was cut back by 1 base and J by 7 bases. In germline, CDR1 is SGHDT, CDR2 YYEEEE. The CDR3 sequence is 14 residues long. The DNA for the CDR3 is TGTGCCAGCAGCTTGAGACAGGGAAATTCACCCCTCCACTTT. It is translated as CASSLRQGNSPLHF.

The rearrangement joins TRBV7-9 to TRBJ1-1; 7 bases are a match to TRBD1. CDR3 length equals 13 residues. CDR1 and CDR2 (germline): SEHNR, FQNEAQ (reference sequence). V trimming: 5 bases; J trimming: 3 bases; junction bases outside the gene matches: 3. The CDR3 here is CASSRQGDTEAFF. CDR3 bases: TGTGCCAGCAGCAGACAGGGTGACACTGAAGCTTTCTTT.

The CDR3 loop is CASRNRVNTIYF. The DNA for the CDR3 is TGTGCCAGCAGAAACAGGGTGAACACCATATATTTT. The chain combines TRBV28 with TRBJ1-3; possible D gene TRBD1, 6 bases. The ends were cut back, 6 bases at V and 7 bases at J, with 10 bases in the middle. The CDR3 has 12 amino acids. In germline, CDR1 is MDHEN, CDR2 SYDVKM.

As concerns this clone: Lacking the conserved final phenylalanine or tryptophan, this CDR3 likely reflects a read error. It is unclear where the CDR3 begins or ends on the DNA, so no DNA is shown, and the CDR3 is as TCRdb lists it. The chain has TRBV28 and TRBJ2-3; the tabulated D call, TRBD1, remains unverified against the DNA. CDR1 is MDHEN and CDR2 is SYDVKM in the germline V gene. The CDR3 numbers 11 amino acids, ends counted. The CDR3 loop is CASIQSTLSPG.

The V gene is TRBV28, the J gene TRBJ2-1; no definite D call. V was trimmed by 6 bases and J by 2 bases, leaving 5 bases between them. The CDR3 is made up of 12 amino acids. Germline V gene sequence: CDR1 MDHEN, CDR2 SYDVKM. CDR3 loop: CASRQTYNEQFF. The CDR3 DNA follows: TGTGCCAGCAGGCAGACCTACAATGAGCAGTTCTTC.

V usage is TRBV7-8 and J usage is TRBJ2-2; maybe TRBD1 (5 bases). This CDR3 contains 14 residues. Trimming cost V 5 bases and J 6 bases, with 13 bases left between them. CDR1 is SGHVS and CDR2 is FQNEAQ in the germline V gene. CDR3 bases: TGTGCCAGCAGCCTCGATGTGGGGCCCGGGGAGCTGTTTTTT. This sequence encodes CASSLDVGPGELFF.

This clone was seen more than once but under ten times. The rearrangement links TRBV6-1 to TRBJ2-7; 9 nucleotides align to TRBD1. The CDR3 sequence is 16 residues long. The trim removed 2 bases at V and 3 bases at J, leaving 8 bases unmatched. Germline CDR1 MNHNS, CDR2 SASEGT. The DNA of the CDR3 is TGTGCCAGCAGTGAACAAGCCGGGACAGGGAACTACGAGCAGTACTTC. Its translation is CASSEQAGTGNYEQYF.

The chain employs TRBV21-1 and TRBJ1-1; the table's D call, TRBD1, has no DNA check behind it. TRBV21-1 represents a pseudogene. The CDR3 spans 18 residues. CDR3 sequence (DNA): TGTGCCAGCAGCAAACCCTCTAGGGGGAAAGACATGAACACTGAAGCTTTCTTT. This sequence encodes CASSKPSRGKDMNTEAFF.

This chain uses TRBV5-1 with TRBJ2-7, with a weak D call TRBD1 (5 bases). Per the germline V gene, CDR1 is SGHRS and CDR2 is YFSETQ. V dropped 7 bases and J dropped 5 bases, with 22 bases sitting between them. The CDR3 consists of 15 residues. CDR3 loop: CASGAEVSGFHEQYF. The CDR3 nucleotides are TGCGCCAGCGGGGCCGAGGTGTCAGGGTTCCACGAGCAGTACTTC.

This clone was recorded once. The V call is TRBV5-1, the J call TRBJ2-1, with 10 bases fitting TRBD1. The junction had 7 bases not matched to a gene; V was cut back by 0 bases and J by 7 bases. From germline, CDR1 is SGHRS and CDR2 YFSETQ. This CDR3 comprises 16 residues. The CDR3 loop reads CASSLDGTGVANEQFF. Here the CDR3 DNA reads TGCGCCAGCAGCTTGGACGGGACAGGGGTTGCAAATGAGCAGTTCTTC.

This rearrangement joins TRBV11-2 to TRBJ2-2, with 8 bases matching TRBD1. The CDR3 contains 16 residues. Germline CDR1 SGHAT, CDR2 FQNNGV. Trimming took 2 bases from V and 2 from J; bases not matched to a gene: 4. The CDR3 loop reads CASSLLRGRNTGELFF. The DNA for the CDR3 is TGTGCCAGCAGCTTACTCAGGGGGCGAAACACCGGGGAGCTGTTTTTT.

The chain links TRBV27 to TRBJ2-1, with 7 bases lining up with TRBD1. The CDR3 totals 14 residues. CDR1 MNHEY and CDR2 SMNVEV come from the germline V gene (reference sequence). The V segment lost 5 bases and the J segment 4 bases; nucleotides outside the gene matches: 5. Here the CDR3 DNA reads TGTGCCAGCAGTGGACAGGAGGTTTACAATGAGCAGTTCTTC. Translation gives CASSGQEVYNEQFF.

The rearrangement joins TRBV18 to TRBJ2-2; 10 bases line up with TRBD1. Germline loops: CDR1 KGHSH, CDR2 LQKENI. Trimming removed 2 bases from V and 3 bases from J; junction bases left unmatched: 12. CDR3 length: 19 amino acids. The CDR3 bases are TGTGCCAGCTCACCAGGGGACAGGGGCCCCCAAAGTTACACCGGGGAGCTGTTTTTT. It translates to CASSPGDRGPQSYTGELFF.

The J gene is TRBJ2-6, the V gene TRBV7-9; 11 bases match TRBD1. Trimming at V came to 6 bases and at J to 2 bases, leaving 6 bases not matched to a gene. CDR3 length: 17 amino acids. Germline CDR1 and CDR2: SEHNR and FQNEAQ (reference sequence). CDR3 region: CASRGTGGGPGANVLTF. The CDR3 DNA sequence: TGTGCCAGCAGGGGGACAGGGGGAGGGCCTGGGGCCAACGTCCTGACTTTC. Based on the CDR3 plus reference TRBV7-9 and TRBJ2-6, the full variable domain is DTGVSQNPRHKITKRGQNVTFRCDPISEHNRLYWYRQTLGQGPEFLTYFQNEAQLEKSRLLSDRFSAERPKGSFSTLEIQRTEQGDSAMYLCASRGTGGGPGANVLTFGAGSRLTVL.

The genes are TRBV7-9 and TRBJ2-3; no clear D. The V and J ends lost 5 bases and 0 bases respectively, with 9 bases between them. The CDR3 loop spans 14 amino acids. Germline CDR1 and CDR2: SEHNR and FQNEAQ (reference sequence). CDR3 sequence (DNA): TGTGCCAGCAGCGCCTATGCTAGCACAGATACGCAGTATTTT. Translation: CASSAYASTDTQYF.

This chain links TRBV7-2 with TRBJ1-2; D gene unclear. Germline V gives CDR1 SGHTA, CDR2 FQGNSA. Trimming stripped 1 base from V and 8 bases from J, with 5 bases between. CDR3 length: 11 amino acids. The CDR3 loop reads CASSLVRGYTF. The CDR3 DNA reads TGTGCCAGCAGCTTAGTACGGGGCTACACCTTC.

V gene TRBV19 combines with J gene TRBJ2-7, with D unclear. CDR1 LNHDA and CDR2 SQIVND come from the germline V gene (reference sequence). The germline V and J ends were trimmed by 3 bases and 0 bases, with 12 bases remaining between them. CDR3 length: 15 amino acids. This CDR3 is CASSIAARSSYEQYF. CDR3 DNA sequence: TGTGCCAGTAGTATCGCCGCGAGGAGCTCCTACGAGCAGTACTTC.

This clone has a handful of counts. At the DNA level, this CDR3 is encoded by other sequences in the same sample as well. V usage is TRBV18 and J usage is TRBJ2-7, with D perhaps matching TRBD1 (5 bases). The CDR3 contains 12 residues. V lost 2 bases to trimming and J lost 3 bases, with 5 bases between them. Germline CDR1 and CDR2: KGHSH and LQKENI. Here the CDR3 reads CASSPDSYEQYF. Written as DNA, the CDR3 is TGTGCCAGCTCACCAGACAGCTACGAGCAGTACTTC.